This T cell receptor beta chain stems from a study of identical twins. Study conclusions and caveats: The models gave estimates that fell short of the out-of-frame TCR alpha sharing seen in monozygotic twins. For out-of-frame alpha sequences shared by twins, low generation probability was in excess. The conclusions drew on cross-sectional statistical analysis instead of tracking the same donors.

TCRdb recomputed calls from the 5' RACE reads with MiXCR, one row per CDR3 protein. In the table there are 270,000 or so distinct CDR3 sequences, around 8% of which are singletons. The sample holds a few counts of this clonotype. Its target is not known. This sample also appeared in a second study, on yellow fever vaccine responses in identical twins. That source adds: In identical twins, vaccine T cell responses appeared partly shared and partly individual.

The sequenced material came from CD8+ T cells sorted from blood. The origin of this receptor is a woman younger than 30 in good health.

In DNA, the CDR3 is TGCAGTGCCGGAGGTACCAAGCGGGGGCCTAGCTCCTACAATGAGCAGTTCTTC. It specifies CSAGGTKRGPSSYNEQFF. The chain recombines TRBV20-1 with TRBJ2-1, with 8 bases matching TRBD2. The germline V gene has CDR1 DFQATT and CDR2 SNEGSKA (reference sequence). The junction had 16 bases not matched to a gene; V was cut back by 6 bases and J by 0 bases. The length of the CDR3 is 18 residues.